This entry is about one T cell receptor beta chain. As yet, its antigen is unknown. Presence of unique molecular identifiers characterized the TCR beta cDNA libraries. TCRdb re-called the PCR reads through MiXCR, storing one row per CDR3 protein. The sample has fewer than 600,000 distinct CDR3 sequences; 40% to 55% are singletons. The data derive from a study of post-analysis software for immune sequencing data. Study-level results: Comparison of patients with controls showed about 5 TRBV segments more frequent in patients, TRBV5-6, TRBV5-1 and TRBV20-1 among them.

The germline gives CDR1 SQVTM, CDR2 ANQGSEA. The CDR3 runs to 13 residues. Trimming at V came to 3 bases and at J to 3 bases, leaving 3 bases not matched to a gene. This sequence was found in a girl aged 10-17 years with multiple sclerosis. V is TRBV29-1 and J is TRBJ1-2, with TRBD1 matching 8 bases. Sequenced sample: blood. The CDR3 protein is CSVDPGGDYGYTF. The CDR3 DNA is TGCAGCGTTGATCCAGGGGGCGACTATGGCTACACCTTC.